The source of this T cell receptor beta chain is a study of regulatory T cells in long-lasting Graves disease. Study-wide results and caveats: Favored gene segments in persistent disease were TRBV28, TRBJ1-2 and TRBJ2-5.

This CDR3 comprises 13 residues. Trimming took 7 bases from V and 2 from J, leaving 13 bases between them. Germline V gene data show CDR1 as SGHRS and CDR2 as YFSETQ. iRepertoire HTBI primers and Arm-PCR of CDR3 regions built TCR beta libraries. Each CDR3 protein is one row after TCRdb ran MiXCR on the multiplex PCR reads. The table includes hundreds of thousands of distinct CDR3 sequences, around 15% detected once. Time point given: newly diagnosed GD, antithyroid drugs for less than 3 months. RNA extracted from PBMCs served as the sequencing template. Those enrolled as patients came out of an endocrinology department in Xi'an, China. This clonotype was detected only a few times. Antigen: not known. The data also belong to a second study, concerning T cells in Graves' hyperthyroidism and ophthalmopathy. That paper notes: Blood also showed most of the thyroid clonotypes that were expanded above 0.001.

This sequence was found in a woman aged 25 to 39 with Graves disease. The sample was peripheral blood mononuclear cells (PBMCs), taken at new diagnosis, from a patient treated with antithyroid drugs. V usage is TRBV5-1 and J usage is TRBJ2-7; D gene unclear. CDR3 DNA sequence: TGCGCCAGCCAAGCCCCGGCAGCCTACGAGCAGTACTTC. Its protein is CASQAPAAYEQYF.